This TCR beta chain was documented in a study of technical replicates of blood from several donors. Only in-frame clones appear in the TCRdb table, and some are missing; sequencing was by immunoSEQ multiplex PCR. This table holds some 90,000 clones, around 96% found once. CDR1 is SGHRS and CDR2 is YFSETQ in the germline V gene. This CDR3 has 15 amino acids. Trimming took 5 bases from V and 4 from J; bases not matched to a gene: 4. The clonotype originates from a human donor in good health. This rearrangement joins TRBV5-1 to TRBJ2-7; 15 bases line up with TRBD2. Sequencing was done on a sample of T cells isolated from PBMCs. This chain's CDR3 is CASSRTSGRGYEQYF. Written as DNA, the CDR3 is TGCGCCAGCAGTCGGACTAGCGGGAGGGGGTACGAGCAGTACTTC.